This TCR beta chain was obtained from a study of CD8 T cells in Susac syndrome. The RNA, 0.5 to 1 ug, was put through reverse transcription using random hexamers. TCRdb redid the calling of the immunoSEQ multiplex PCR reads with MiXCR, one entry per CDR3 protein. The sample records over 350,000 distinct CDR3 sequences, approximately 85% being singletons. Germline CDR1 is SGHNT and CDR2 is YYREEE (reference sequence). The CDR3 consists of 14 residues. V gave up 0 bases and J gave up 8 bases, with 14 bases separating them. Sequencing was carried out using CD8+ T cells from PBMCs. The sequence was collected from a human donor with multiple sclerosis. The chain joins TRBV5-4 to TRBJ1-2; D possibly corresponds to TRBD1 (5 bases). The CDR3 nucleotides read TGTGCCAGCAGCTTGGGGGAGGGGCGCCAGGGCTACACCTTC. Encoded protein: CASSLGEGRQGYTF.